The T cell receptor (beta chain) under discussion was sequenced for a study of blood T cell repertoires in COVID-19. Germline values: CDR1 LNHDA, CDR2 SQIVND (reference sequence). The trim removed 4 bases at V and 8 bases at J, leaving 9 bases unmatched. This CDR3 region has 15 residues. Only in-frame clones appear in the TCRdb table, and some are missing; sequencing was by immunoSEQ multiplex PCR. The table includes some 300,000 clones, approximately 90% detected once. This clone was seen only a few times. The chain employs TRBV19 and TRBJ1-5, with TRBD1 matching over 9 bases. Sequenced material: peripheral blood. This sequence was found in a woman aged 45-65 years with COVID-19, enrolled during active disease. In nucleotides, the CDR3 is TGTGCCAGTAGTACGGGACAGGGTAGTCGAAAGCCCCAGCATTTT. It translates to CASSTGQGSRKPQHF.